The next 23 T cell receptor beta chains were all read from a single sample in a study of T cell responses to AZD1222 COVID-19 vaccine. Sequencing was performed with immunoSEQ multiplex PCR; in TCRdb, only in-frame clones are kept and a portion is missing. This table holds roughly 160,000 clones, around 87% found once. The sample here was peripheral blood, taken on day 0 of AZD1222 vaccination. The receptors here all came from an adult in good health.

V usage is TRBV2 and J usage is TRBJ2-3, with D unclear. CDR1 is SNHLY, CDR2 FYNNEI, per germline. V was clipped by 4 bases and J by 4 bases, with 6 bases between them. The CDR3 contains 12 residues. The CDR3 nucleotides are TGTGCCAGCAGTGCCGAGTCAGATACGCAGTATTTT. Translating it yields CASSAESDTQYF.

This clone was seen once. V usage is TRBV4-1 and J usage is TRBJ2-1, with no clear D. This CDR3 spans 14 amino acids. The V end lost 5 bases, the J end lost 9 bases, and 17 bases lay between the germline ends. The germline V gene encodes CDR1 MGHRA and CDR2 YSYEKL. This CDR3 is CASSAPRGVGEQFF. CDR3 bases: TGCGCCAGCAGCGCCCCGAGAGGAGTTGGTGAGCAGTTCTTC.

This clone was counted a single time. This chain connects TRBV21-1 to TRBJ1-4; the D call in the table, TRBD1, was not verified against the DNA. TRBV21-1 is designated a pseudogene. This CDR3 has 18 residues. CDR3 sequence: CASSNIRDRGSWNEKLFF. CDR3 DNA sequence: TGTGCCAGCAGCAACATCCGGGACAGGGGATCGTGGAATGAAAAACTGTTTTTT.

This sequence joins TRBV4-2 and TRBJ2-3; D is uncertain. V lost 4 bases and J 6 bases, leaving 11 bases between the germline ends. Germline CDR1 reads LGHNA; CDR2 reads YNFKEQ. The CDR3 length is 13 residues. DNA of the CDR3: TGTGCCAGCAGCCCCGAGACTTGGGATACGCAGTATTTT. Translated, it gives CASSPETWDTQYF.

The V call is TRBV5-1, the J call TRBJ1-3, with a weak D call TRBD1 (5 bases). Trimming shortened V by 0 bases and J by 3 bases, and 13 bases separated the two germline ends. There are 16 residues in the CDR3. CDR1 and CDR2 from the germline V gene are SGHRS and YFSETQ. CDR3 coding DNA: TGCGCCAGCAGCTTGGGGATCACAGGTCTTGGAAACACCATATATTTT. Translation: CASSLGITGLGNTIYF.

The chain recombines TRBV12-5 with TRBJ1-6; 7 nucleotides line up with TRBD1. Germline assignment: CDR1 LGHNT and CDR2 FRNRAP. This CDR3 contains 14 residues. The ends lost 6 bases at V and 9 bases at J; junction bases unmatched: 8. The DNA for the CDR3 is TGTGCTAGTGGCCCGACAGGGAGTGCTTCACCCCTCCACTTT. Translating gives CASGPTGSASPLHF.

The rearrangement links TRBV15 to TRBJ2-1; 9 nucleotides match TRBD1. CDR3 size: 20 residues. With 5 bases clipped from V and 0 bases from J, the junction kept 17 bases outside the gene matches. CDR1 is LNHNV, CDR2 YYDKDF, per germline (reference sequence). This CDR3 reads CATSGVPGQGVGSSYNEQFF. CDR3 nucleotides: TGTGCCACCAGCGGCGTCCCGGGACAGGGTGTTGGGTCCTCCTACAATGAGCAGTTCTTC.

The chain carries TRBV14 and TRBJ2-7; no clear D. V shed 1 base and J shed 7 bases, with 8 bases lying between them. The CDR3 covers 12 residues. The germline gives CDR1 SGHDN, CDR2 FVKESK. The CDR3 spells CASSQGISEQYF. The CDR3 DNA sequence: TGTGCCAGCAGCCAAGGTATTTCAGAGCAGTACTTC.

The rearrangement links TRBV5-1 to TRBJ1-4; 7 bases are shared with TRBD1. The V gene end was trimmed by 1 base and the J gene end by 4 bases; junction bases not matched to a gene: 19. This CDR3 spans 20 amino acids. CDR1 SGHRS and CDR2 YFSETQ come from the germline V gene. The CDR3 loop reads CASSLTSGQRETAGNEKLFF. CDR3 bases: TGCGCCAGCAGCTTGACTTCGGGACAGCGAGAAACTGCAGGTAATGAAAAACTGTTTTTT.

The chain joins TRBV6-4 to TRBJ1-2; D ambiguous. This CDR3 is 14 amino acids long. Trimming shortened V by 5 bases and J by 0 bases, and 10 bases separated the two germline ends. Germline values: CDR1 MRHNA, CDR2 SNTAGT. The CDR3 DNA reads as TGTGCCAGCAGTCCCACGGGGACTAACTATGGCTACACCTTC. Amino acids: CASSPTGTNYGYTF.

This clone was picked up one time. The chain has TRBV4-3 and TRBJ1-1; maybe TRBD1 (6 bases). Trimming removed 3 bases at V and 1 base at J, with 12 bases between. CDR1 and CDR2 from the germline V gene are LGHNA and YSLEER. The CDR3 is 15 amino acids. This chain's CDR3 is CASSQSPQGNTEAFF. CDR3 DNA sequence: TGCGCCAGCAGCCAGTCGCCACAGGGGAACACTGAAGCTTTCTTT.

This chain joins TRBV7-2 and TRBJ2-2; no clear D. The ends were cut back, 5 bases at V and 1 base at J, with 5 bases in the middle. The CDR3 consists of 13 residues. Germline-derived CDR1 and CDR2 are SGHTA and FQGNSA. The CDR3 loop reads CASSRQNTGELFF. In DNA form, the CDR3 reads TGTGCCAGCAGCCGACAGAACACCGGGGAGCTGTTTTTT. The full variable domain, with the rest looked up from reference TRBV7-2 and TRBJ2-2, is GAGVSQSPSNKVTEKGKDVELRCDPISGHTALYWYRQSLGQGLEFLIYFQGNSAPDKSGLPSDRFSAERTGGSVSTLTIQRTQQEDSAVYLCASSRQNTGELFFGEGSRLTVL.

The V gene is TRBV7-2, the J gene TRBJ2-7, with 11 bases that match TRBD2. The CDR3 contains 16 residues. V trimming: 4 bases; J trimming: 3 bases; junction bases outside the gene matches: 8. Germline CDR1 and CDR2: SGHTA and FQGNSA. The CDR3 nucleotides read TGTGCCAGCAGCTCCTCGCGACTAGCGGGGAACTACGAGCAGTACTTC. As protein: CASSSSRLAGNYEQYF.

V gene TRBV5-6 combines with J gene TRBJ2-5; 7 bases agree with TRBD1. Germline loops: CDR1 SGHDT, CDR2 YYEEEE. V gave up 4 bases and J gave up 2 bases; unmatched junction bases: 8. This CDR3 contains 15 residues. The CDR3, as DNA: TGTGCCAGCAGCAGAACCACAGGGGATCAAGAGACCCAGTACTTC. Amino acid sequence: CASSRTTGDQETQYF.

The chain has TRBV5-1 and TRBJ2-1; 8 bases map to TRBD1. The length of the CDR3 is 13 residues. Germline V gene lookup returns CDR1 SGHRS and CDR2 YFSETQ. The junction had 7 bases not matched to a gene; V was cut back by 6 bases and J by 8 bases. CDR3 nucleotides: TGCGCCAGCATAAAAACAGGGGGGTATGAGCAGTTCTTC. Translation: CASIKTGGYEQFF. The whole variable domain, filled in from reference TRBV5-1 and TRBJ2-1, reads KAGVTQTPRYLIKTRGQQVTLSCSPISGHRSVSWYQQTPGQGLQFLFEYFSETQRNKGNFPGRFSGRQFSNSRSEMNVSTLELGDSALYLCASIKTGGYEQFFGPGTRLTVL.

The chain recombines TRBV4-3 with TRBJ2-7; possibly TRBD1 for D (5 bases). V gave up 0 bases and J gave up 4 bases, with 13 bases separating them. The germline gives CDR1 LGHNA, CDR2 YSLEER. CDR3 length: 15 residues. This chain's CDR3 is CASSQDSGSGYEQYF. In DNA form, the CDR3 reads TGCGCCAGCAGCCAAGATTCAGGGTCCGGTTACGAGCAGTACTTC.

The genes are TRBV5-1 and TRBJ2-5, with 7 bases identical to TRBD2. V was clipped by 4 bases and J by 7 bases; unmatched bases: 7. The CDR3 sequence is 13 residues long. The germline CDR1 and CDR2 sequences are SGHRS and YFSETQ. CDR3 in DNA: TGCGCCAGCAGCGGGGGGGAATCCGGGACCCAGTACTTC. Protein sequence: CASSGGESGTQYF.

In DNA, the CDR3 is TGTGCCAGCAGCTTAATGGGAGACAGGAACACTGAAGCTTTCTTT. This encodes CASSLMGDRNTEAFF. The chain employs TRBV7-3 and TRBJ1-1, with D maybe TRBD1 (5 bases). Looked up from germline, CDR1 is SGHTA and CDR2 is FQGTGA. V lost 1 base, J lost 1 base, and 10 bases lay in between. The CDR3 is 15 residues long.

The chain combines TRBV27 with TRBJ2-1, with D unclear. Between the trimmed V and J ends, which lost 2 bases and 9 bases, there was a span of 11 bases. CDR1 and CDR2 from the germline V gene are MNHEY and SMNVEV (reference sequence). There are 13 residues in the CDR3. CDR3 DNA: TGTGCCAGCAGTTTAACGGGCAGTTCTGAGCAGTTCTTC. Protein product: CASSLTGSSEQFF.

The rearrangement links TRBV10-3 to TRBJ2-7; D remains unclear. The germline gives CDR1 ENHRY, CDR2 SYGVKD. Trimming stripped 0 bases from V and 4 bases from J, with 7 bases between. The CDR3 length is 13 residues. The CDR3 bases are TGTGCCATCAGTGAGTCCCCCGGGTACGAGCAGTACTTC. Amino acid sequence: CAISESPGYEQYF.

CDR3: CASSFGQAYEQYF. The CDR3 DNA follows: TGTGCCAGCAGTTTCGGACAGGCCTACGAGCAGTACTTC. V gene TRBV28 combines with J gene TRBJ2-7; 7 bases align to TRBD1. CDR1 and CDR2 (germline): MDHEN, SYDVKM. J lost 2 bases, V lost 3 bases, and 1 base had no gene match. This CDR3 contains 13 residues.

This clone was seen once. The J gene is TRBJ2-3, the V gene TRBV6-4; 8 nucleotides agree with TRBD2. Germline V CDR1 and CDR2: MRHNA, SNTAGT. V was clipped by 4 bases and J by 0 bases; unmatched bases: 6. CDR3 length: 16 amino acids. CDR3 region: CASSALAGLSTDTQYF. In DNA, the CDR3 is TGTGCCAGCAGTGCCCTAGCGGGTCTTAGCACAGATACGCAGTATTTT.

J is TRBJ1-6 and V is TRBV5-4; D is unresolved. V shed 0 bases and J shed 5 bases, with 3 bases lying between them. Germline assignment: CDR1 SGHNT and CDR2 YYREEE (reference sequence). The CDR3 contains 13 residues. As DNA, the CDR3 is TGTGCCAGCAGCTTGGGAAATAATTCACCCCTCCACTTT. Amino acid sequence: CASSLGNNSPLHF.